The 30 T cell receptor beta chains in this list originate from one sample, sequenced in a study of human T cells and chemical hapten exposure. In TCRdb, the RACE reads were re-called with MiXCR into one record per CDR3 protein. Of 100,000 or so distinct CDR3 sequences listed, under 40% are singletons. As to time point: patch test 3, about 24 weeks after DPC sensitization. Treatment given: therapeutic diphenylcyclopropenone sensitization with weekly scalp DPC. The material sequenced was whole blood, taken in connection with sensitization to the hapten diphenylcyclopropenone (DPC). These TCRs come from a man in his forties with alopecia areata. Some clones in this sample may be carry-over from other donors' samples.

The V gene is TRBV6-5, the J gene TRBJ2-7; D might be TRBD2 (6 bases). Trimming stripped 8 bases from V and 1 base from J, with 12 bases between. The CDR3 is 13 residues long. Germline V gene lookup returns CDR1 MNHEY and CDR2 SVGAGI. CDR3 sequence (DNA): TGTGCCAGCGGGGTAGCGGAATCCTACGAGCAGTACTTC. Protein product: CASGVAESYEQYF.

This clonotype was seen only a few times. Mismatch with germline at one junction end may stem from a read error. The chain employs TRBV7-7 and TRBJ2-3; 7 nucleotides align to TRBD2. This CDR3 comprises 16 residues. Germline values: CDR1 SSHAT, CDR2 FNYEAQ (reference sequence). This chain's CDR3 is CASSLAGSGKFDTQYF. Here the CDR3 DNA reads TGTGCTAGCAGCTTAGCAGGCAGCGGGAAATTCGATACGCAGTATTTT. The full variable domain, its missing parts supplied by reference TRBV7-7 and TRBJ2-3, is GAGVSQSPRYKVTKRGQDVTLRCDPISSHATLYWYQQALGQGPEFLTYFNYEAQPDKSGLPSDRFSAERPEGSISTLTIQRTEQRDSAMYRCASSLAGSGKFDTQYFGPGTRLTVL.

The V gene is TRBV28, the J gene TRBJ1-5; perhaps TRBD1 as D (5 bases). The germline V and J ends were trimmed by 7 bases and 5 bases, with 15 bases remaining between them. The CDR3 has 14 residues. Germline-derived CDR1 and CDR2 are MDHEN and SYDVKM. The CDR3 DNA is TGTGCCAGCACCCTGAGTGGGGGTTATCAGCCCCAGCATTTT. It is translated as CASTLSGGYQPQHF.

The chain recombines TRBV12-3 or TRBV12-4 with TRBJ2-3, with 10 bases aligning to TRBD2. The CDR3 spans 17 residues. J was trimmed by 4 bases and V by 0 bases; bases with no gene match: 7. The CDR3: CASSLARLAGVSDTQYF. CDR3 sequence (DNA): TGTGCCAGCAGTTTAGCGCGTCTAGCGGGAGTATCAGATACGCAGTATTTT.

The chain combines TRBV7-3 with TRBJ1-1; D gene unclear. The CDR3 is made up of 13 amino acids. CDR1 is SGHTA, CDR2 FQGTGA, per germline. Deletions cut 5 bases from V and 6 bases from J, with 13 bases between. The CDR3 sequence is CASSPAGVAEAFF. In DNA form, the CDR3 reads TGTGCCAGCAGCCCTGCCGGGGTGGCTGAAGCTTTCTTT.

J is TRBJ1-5 and V is TRBV6-5; 7 positions agree with TRBD1. Trimming removed 4 bases from V and 10 bases from J; junction bases left unmatched: 13. This CDR3 has 15 residues. Germline CDR1 is MNHEY and CDR2 is SVGAGI. CDR3: CASSSFGQVLGPQHF. In DNA form, the CDR3 reads TGTGCCAGCAGTTCCTTCGGACAGGTCCTAGGTCCCCAGCATTTT.

The chain uses TRBV11-1 and TRBJ2-5, with unresolved D. Germline lookup yields CDR1 SGHAT and CDR2 FQDESV (reference sequence). This CDR3 spans 14 amino acids. V was cut by 5 bases and J by 1 base, with 11 bases left in between. In DNA form, the CDR3 reads TGTGCCAGCAGCCGTGAACACGTCCAAGAGACCCAGTACTTC. It specifies CASSREHVQETQYF.

The chain is built from TRBV27 and TRBJ2-7, with 10 bases identical to TRBD1. The CDR3 has 14 residues. V was clipped by 5 bases and J by 3 bases; unmatched bases: 4. Looked up from germline, CDR1 is MNHEY and CDR2 is SMNVEV (reference sequence). The CDR3 region has the DNA TGTGCCAGCAGTCCTCGGACAGGGGGCTACGAGCAGTACTTC. Amino acids: CASSPRTGGYEQYF.

The rearrangement links TRBV4-1 to TRBJ1-4, with a weak D call TRBD1 (5 bases). Trimming left V 1 base short and J 8 bases short, with 17 bases between. The CDR3 has 16 amino acids. Germline V gene lookup returns CDR1 MGHRA and CDR2 YSYEKL. The CDR3 sequence is CASSQGHDGTREKLFF. For the CDR3, the DNA is TGCGCCAGCAGCCAAGGTCATGACGGGACTCGGGAAAAACTGTTTTTT.

V and J are TRBV29-1 and TRBJ1-3, with unresolved D. Germline values: CDR1 SQVTM, CDR2 ANQGSEA. V was shortened by 5 bases and J by 0 bases, with 11 bases between the two germline ends. This CDR3 has 14 residues. In nucleotides, the CDR3 is TGCAGCGTTCACACCTCAAGCTCTGGAAACACCATATATTTT. Encoded protein: CSVHTSSSGNTIYF. The full variable domain, completed using reference TRBV29-1 and TRBJ1-3, is SAVISQKPSRDICQRGTSLTIQCQVDSQVTMMFWYRQQPGQSLTLIATANQGSEATYESGFVIDKFPISRPNLTFSTLTVSNMSPEDSSIYLCSVHTSSSGNTIYFGEGSWLTVV.

The chain recombines TRBV3-1 with TRBJ2-3; 11 bases line up with TRBD2. Germline CDR1 is LGHDT and CDR2 is YNNKEL (reference sequence). V shed 2 bases, J shed 3 bases, and the junction held 10 bases outside the gene matches. The CDR3 covers 18 residues. The CDR3 region is CASSQRRETSGKTDTQYF. In DNA form, the CDR3 reads TGTGCCAGCAGCCAAAGGAGGGAGACTAGCGGGAAGACAGATACGCAGTATTTT.

The CDR3 DNA reads TGTGCCAGCGGACGGACAGGGGTCGATCAGCCCCAGCATTTT. Its protein product is CASGRTGVDQPQHF. The chain employs TRBV27 and TRBJ1-5; 9 nucleotides align to TRBD1. Germline loops: CDR1 MNHEY, CDR2 SMNVEV (reference sequence). This CDR3 has 14 amino acids. V lost 8 bases, J lost 5 bases, and 7 bases stayed unmatched.

This clonotype was seen a few times. The rearrangement joins TRBV14 to TRBJ2-3, with D perhaps assigned TRBD1 or TRBD2 (5 bases each). Germline values: CDR1 SGHDN, CDR2 FVKESK. The CDR3 runs 15 residues. V was pared by 0 bases and J by 6 bases, with 13 bases between. CDR3 region: CASSQEGTGLDTQYF. CDR3 DNA: TGTGCCAGCAGCCAAGAAGGAACGGGGCTGGATACGCAGTATTTT.

The rearrangement uses TRBV20-1 and TRBJ2-4; D not certain. The V and J ends lost 1 base and 2 bases respectively, with 9 bases between them. Germline lookup yields CDR1 DFQATT and CDR2 SNEGSKA (reference sequence). CDR3 length: 14 amino acids. The CDR3 loop is CSARVPGTKNIQYF. The CDR3 DNA sequence: TGCAGTGCTAGAGTGCCGGGTACCAAAAACATTCAGTACTTC.

The V and J genes are TRBV6-1 and TRBJ1-2; TRBD1 matches 9 bases. Germline V gene data show CDR1 as MNHNS and CDR2 as SASEGT. The V segment lost 4 bases and the J segment 8 bases; nucleotides outside the gene matches: 11. This CDR3 has 15 residues. Written as DNA, the CDR3 is TGTGCCAGCAGTGTGGCGGGACAGGGAGTGGGAGGCTACACCTTC. Translated: CASSVAGQGVGGYTF.

The gene calls are TRBV4-3 and TRBJ2-2; TRBD2 matches at 11 bases. V lost 0 bases, J lost 6 bases, and 9 bases stayed unmatched. The CDR3 is 18 amino acids. The germline V gene encodes CDR1 LGHNA and CDR2 YSLEER. The CDR3 loop is CASSQDSTSGSLSGELFF. As DNA, the CDR3 is TGCGCCAGCAGCCAAGATAGCACTAGCGGGAGTTTATCCGGGGAGCTGTTTTTT.

This clonotype occurred a few times. The chain combines TRBV6-5 with TRBJ2-1; 9 bases map to TRBD2. CDR3 length: 15 amino acids. The germline gives CDR1 MNHEY, CDR2 SVGAGI. V gave up 2 bases and J gave up 4 bases; unmatched junction bases: 3. The CDR3 DNA is TGTGCCAGCAGTTACGGGACTAGCTCATACAATGAGCAGTTCTTC. Encoded protein: CASSYGTSSYNEQFF.

The V gene is TRBV28, the J gene TRBJ2-4; weak D call: TRBD2 (7 bases). The germline gives CDR1 MDHEN, CDR2 SYDVKM. This CDR3 spans 16 amino acids. V dropped 6 bases and J dropped 6 bases, with 21 bases sitting between them. The CDR3 nucleotides are TGTGCCAGCAGCCTCATAATAGGGGGGGCTAGAAACATTCAGTACTTC. This sequence encodes CASSLIIGGARNIQYF.

This chain connects TRBV12-3 or TRBV12-4 to TRBJ1-5; D not resolved. Between the trimmed V and J ends, which lost 7 bases and 7 bases, there was a span of 14 bases. The CDR3 runs to 13 residues. The CDR3 reads CASTSGGGQPQHF. The CDR3 bases are TGTGCCAGCACGTCTGGAGGTGGGCAGCCCCAGCATTTT.

For the CDR3, the DNA is TGCAGTGCTCCTGTAGAGGAGCAGTTCTTC. It encodes CSAPVEEQFF. The chain combines TRBV20-1 with TRBJ2-1; D ambiguous. Per the germline V gene, CDR1 is DFQATT and CDR2 is SNEGSKA (reference sequence). The length of the CDR3 is 10 residues. Trimming pared 5 bases from V and 10 bases from J, leaving 9 bases between.

The J gene is TRBJ2-3, the V gene TRBV9; 12 bases are a match to TRBD2. After removal of 4 bases from V and 3 bases from J, the junction contained 9 bases not matched to a gene. In germline, CDR1 is SGDLS, CDR2 YYNGEE. The CDR3 loop spans 17 amino acids. The CDR3 is CASSRYLAGGQTDTQYF. The DNA of the CDR3 is TGTGCCAGCAGCCGCTATCTAGCGGGAGGGCAGACAGATACGCAGTATTTT.

The chain links TRBV6-5 to TRBJ1-3, with TRBD1 as a possible D gene (6 bases). CDR3 size: 13 residues. Germline values: CDR1 MNHEY, CDR2 SVGAGI. Trimming shortened V by 5 bases and J by 4 bases, and 9 bases separated the two germline ends. DNA for the CDR3: TGTGCCAGCAGTCGGACAGAGGGAAACACCATATATTTT. Translated, it gives CASSRTEGNTIYF.

This clonotype was counted only a few times. One junction end disagrees with the germline gene, perhaps due to a read error. The chain is built from TRBV20-1 and TRBJ2-7; 12 bases fit TRBD2. CDR1 and CDR2 from the germline V gene are DFQATT and SNEGSKA (reference sequence). This CDR3 region has 12 residues. CDR3 bases: TGCAGTGCTAGCCCGGGACTAGCGGGCGAGACCTTC. Translated: CSASPGLAGETF.

This clonotype showed up just a few times. This chain links TRBV28 with TRBJ2-7; D possibly corresponds to TRBD1 (5 bases). The V gene's germline CDR1 is MDHEN and CDR2 SYDVKM. The CDR3 is 13 residues long. V was clipped by 5 bases and J by 2 bases, with 10 bases between them. CDR3 nucleotide sequence: TGTGCCAGCAGTCCAGTGGGGCCCTACGAGCAGTACTTC. As protein: CASSPVGPYEQYF.

The table lists this clonotype with a few counts. The rearrangement joins TRBV29-1 to TRBJ1-1; maybe TRBD1 (6 bases). This CDR3 is built from 11 residues. V was shortened by 6 bases and J by 8 bases, with 13 bases between the two germline ends. The germline V gene encodes CDR1 SQVTM and CDR2 ANQGSEA. CDR3 DNA sequence: TGCAGCGTGCAGGGGTCAGGAGAAGCTTTCTTT. Amino acid sequence: CSVQGSGEAFF.

This clonotype has only a few counts. The V and J genes are TRBV7-2 and TRBJ2-5; D possibly corresponds to TRBD1 (5 bases). The V gene's germline CDR1 is SGHTA and CDR2 FQGNSA. The CDR3 is 13 amino acids. V was trimmed by 8 bases and J by 2 bases, leaving 12 bases between them. CDR3 DNA: TGTGCCAGCGGGGCGGCTAGACAAGAGACCCAGTACTTC. Translated: CASGAARQETQYF.

The CDR3 bases are TGCAGTACGCAGGGACGTGGGCAGGCCACCTACGAGCAGTACGTC. This sequence encodes CSTQGRGQATYEQYV. The chain combines TRBV20-1 with TRBJ2-7; D is possibly TRBD1 or TRBD2 (5 bases each). CDR1 and CDR2 from the germline V gene are DFQATT and SNEGSKA (reference sequence). The CDR3 extends over 15 amino acids. V was clipped by 8 bases and J by 2 bases, with 22 bases between them.

The chain couples TRBV30 to TRBJ2-3, with D possibly matching TRBD2 (6 bases). Germline assignment: CDR1 GTSNPN and CDR2 SVGIG (reference sequence). V dropped 7 bases and J dropped 2 bases, with 10 bases sitting between them. CDR3 length equals 12 residues. DNA for the CDR3: TGTGCCTTAACTAGCTACACAGATACGCAGTATTTT. It yields the protein CALTSYTDTQYF.

This clonotype turned up a few times. The chain carries TRBV6-2 or TRBV6-3 and TRBJ2-2, with TRBD1 matching over 8 bases. The CDR3 is 16 amino acids. Looked up from germline, CDR1 is MNHEY and CDR2 is SVGEGT. V gave up 5 bases and J gave up 3 bases; unmatched junction bases: 8. For the CDR3, the DNA is TGTGCCAGCAGTCAGACGACAGGGGAGTACACCGGGGAGCTGTTTTTT. Protein sequence: CASSQTTGEYTGELFF.

CDR3 residues: CSVVSFLETQYF. The CDR3 DNA sequence: TGCAGCGTCGTTAGTTTCCTGGAGACCCAGTACTTC. The rearrangement joins TRBV29-1 to TRBJ2-5; D is unclear. CDR1 SQVTM and CDR2 ANQGSEA come from the germline V gene. Trimming pared 6 bases from V and 5 bases from J, leaving 13 bases between. The CDR3 contains 12 residues.